This is a list of T cell receptor beta chains from one sample in a study of blood T cell repertoires in COVID-19. Clones were read by immunoSEQ multiplex PCR, and TCRdb kept only the in-frame ones, dropping some. Of 250,000 to 350,000 clones listed, about 90% were seen once; the top ten hold 6.5% to 9.5%. The sample consisted of peripheral blood. Every receptor here comes from a woman between 50 and 59 years old who had recovered from COVID-19. CDR3s include the opening cysteine and the closing phenylalanine or tryptophan. The order of the fields is clone size, D gene, J gene, V gene, CDR3 DNA, CDR3 protein. D genes are given only for firm matches. Part of the rows lack a size; the others show once, few, many or a class for expanded clones.

clone size: NA; D gene: NA; J gene: TRBJ1-6; V gene: TRBV6-1; CDR3 DNA: TGTGCCAGCAGTGAGAATTTAAACAGAAATAATTCACCCCTCCACTTT; CDR3 protein: CASSENLNRNNSPLHF
clone size: NA; D gene: TRBD1; J gene: TRBJ2-1; V gene: TRBV7-9; CDR3 DNA: TGTGCCAGCAGCTTAGCGACAGGGGGCGGGAATGAGCAGTTCTTC; CDR3 protein: CASSLATGGGNEQFF
clone size: NA; D gene: NA; J gene: TRBJ2-1; V gene: TRBV3-1/TRBV3-2; CDR3 DNA: TGTGCCAGCAGCCGAACTAGAGCCGAGCAGTTCTTC; CDR3 protein: CASSRTRAEQFF
clone size: NA; D gene: NA; J gene: TRBJ1-1; V gene: TRBV11-2; CDR3 DNA: TGTGCCAGCAGCTTATTGTCGGCGGGGCTGAACACTGAAGCTTTCTTT; CDR3 protein: CASSLLSAGLNTEAFF
clone size: NA; D gene: NA; J gene: TRBJ1-6; V gene: TRBV5-5; CDR3 DNA: TGTGCCAGCAGCTTGGTGGGGGCGAAGTATAATTCACCCCTCCACTTT; CDR3 protein: CASSLVGAKYNSPLHF
clone size: once; D gene: NA; J gene: TRBJ1-4; V gene: TRBV19; CDR3 DNA: TGTGCCAGTAGTCTTGGACACCGTGAAAAACTGTTTTTT; CDR3 protein: CASSLGHREKLFF
clone size: many; D gene: NA; J gene: TRBJ2-1; V gene: TRBV6-2/TRBV6-3; CDR3 DNA: TGTGCCAGCAGTACGGGAGAGTACAATGAGCAGTTCTTC; CDR3 protein: CASSTGEYNEQFF
clone size: NA; D gene: TRBD1; J gene: TRBJ1-2; V gene: TRBV28; CDR3 DNA: TGTGCCAGCAGTACCACCGAACGGACAGGTTACGGCTACACCTTC; CDR3 protein: CASSTTERTGYGYTF
clone size: NA; D gene: TRBD1; J gene: TRBJ2-1; V gene: TRBV5-1; CDR3 DNA: TGCGCCAGCAGCTTGAGGGGTTCCACAGGGGGCGCCCCGTTAGTCCACAATGAGCAGTTCTTC; CDR3 protein: CASSLRGSTGGAPLVHNEQFF
clone size: few; D gene: NA; J gene: TRBJ2-1; V gene: TRBV6-6; CDR3 DNA: TGTGCCAGCAGTACCTTCGGGATCGGCGATGAGCAGTTCTTC; CDR3 protein: CASSTFGIGDEQFF
clone size: NA; D gene: TRBD1; J gene: TRBJ1-2; V gene: TRBV28; CDR3 DNA: TGTGCCAGCAGTCAACAAAGGACAGGGTTGAATGGCTACACCTTC; CDR3 protein: CASSQQRTGLNGYTF
clone size: NA; D gene: TRBD1; J gene: TRBJ1-4; V gene: TRBV28; CDR3 DNA: TGTGCCAGCTTAAAGGACAGGGGCAATGAAAAACTGTTTTTT; CDR3 protein: CASLKDRGNEKLFF
clone size: NA; D gene: TRBD2; J gene: TRBJ2-3; V gene: TRBV11-3; CDR3 DNA: TGTGCCAGCAGCTCTGGGACTAGCGGGCGCTCCGATACGCAGTATTTT; CDR3 protein: CASSSGTSGRSDTQYF
clone size: NA; D gene: NA; J gene: TRBJ2-2; V gene: TRBV19; CDR3 DNA: TGTGCCAGTACCCCACGGGACACCGGGGAGCTGTTTTTT; CDR3 protein: CASTPRDTGELFF
clone size: NA; D gene: TRBD1; J gene: TRBJ2-2; V gene: TRBV9; CDR3 DNA: TGTGCCAGCCGATCCACGGGACAGCAAGCGACCGGGGAGCTGTTTTTT; CDR3 protein: CASRSTGQQATGELFF
clone size: NA; D gene: NA; J gene: TRBJ1-2; V gene: TRBV4-1; CDR3 DNA: TGCGCCAGCAGCCACCTCCGCGGGGACCCTAACTATGGCTACACCTTC; CDR3 protein: CASSHLRGDPNYGYTF
clone size: NA; D gene: TRBD1; J gene: TRBJ1-6; V gene: TRBV7-8; CDR3 DNA: TGTGCCAGCAGCTTATTAGGACAGGGGTGGAATTCACCCCTCCACTTT; CDR3 protein: CASSLLGQGWNSPLHF
clone size: NA; D gene: TRBD2; J gene: TRBJ2-3; V gene: TRBV29-1; CDR3 DNA: TGCAGCGTCAGGACTAGCGGGGGATATACGCAGTATTTT; CDR3 protein: CSVRTSGGYTQYF
clone size: NA; D gene: NA; J gene: TRBJ1-2; V gene: TRBV7-9; CDR3 DNA: TGTGCCAGCGGAAAGGGAGGGGAGGGGTCGTATGGCTACACCTTC; CDR3 protein: CASGKGGEGSYGYTF
clone size: NA; D gene: TRBD1; J gene: TRBJ1-5; V gene: TRBV6-1; CDR3 DNA: TGTGCCAGCAGTGATGACAGGGCGGCGGTTCAGCCCCAGCATTTT; CDR3 protein: CASSDDRAAVQPQHF
clone size: NA; D gene: NA; J gene: TRBJ1-1; V gene: TRBV3-1/TRBV3-2; CDR3 DNA: TGTGCCAGCAGCCAAGATCCCGGGGACACTGAAGCTTTCTTT; CDR3 protein: CASSQDPGDTEAFF
clone size: NA; D gene: TRBD1; J gene: TRBJ1-1; V gene: TRBV19; CDR3 DNA: TGTGCCAGCCGGGACAGACCCTTGAACACTGAAGCTTTCTTT; CDR3 protein: CASRDRPLNTEAFF
clone size: NA; D gene: NA; J gene: TRBJ2-2; V gene: TRBV7-2; CDR3 DNA: TGTGCCAGCAGCTTACCGCGGGCCCTCACCGGGGAGCTGTTTTTT; CDR3 protein: CASSLPRALTGELFF
clone size: few; D gene: NA; J gene: TRBJ2-7; V gene: TRBV5-6; CDR3 DNA: TGTGCCAGCAGCTTTGACTCTCATCCGCCTGGGGAGCAGTACTTC; CDR3 protein: CASSFDSHPPGEQYF